Following are 30 T cell receptor beta chains from one sample sequenced in a study of blood T cell repertoires in COVID-19. The table came from immunoSEQ multiplex PCR; TCRdb's copy has only in-frame clones and leaves some out. The data hold just over 150,000 clones, with about 90% observed a single time. The material sequenced was peripheral blood. These TCRs come from a man aged 25-45 years with COVID-19, enrolled during active disease.

The chain joins TRBV4-3 to TRBJ1-2, with 9 bases identical to TRBD1. This CDR3 has 18 amino acids. Germline trimming cut 1 base from V and 3 bases from J; bases unmatched to any gene: 12. Germline values: CDR1 LGHNA, CDR2 YSLEER. The CDR3 DNA follows: TGCGCCAGCAGCCAAGTTGCGAGGACAGGGGATCTTGACTATGGCTACACCTTC. This sequence encodes CASSQVARTGDLDYGYTF.

The V call is TRBV4-2, the J call TRBJ1-1, with a possible D match to TRBD1 (5 bases). The CDR3 covers 12 residues. Germline V CDR1 and CDR2: LGHNA, YNFKEQ. Between the trimmed V and J ends, which lost 8 bases and 1 base, there was a span of 8 bases. The CDR3 DNA follows: TGTGCCAGCTCCGACAGGAACACTGAAGCTTTCTTT. It specifies CASSDRNTEAFF.

The J gene is TRBJ2-3, the V gene TRBV6-5; 7 bases align to TRBD1. In germline, CDR1 is MNHEY, CDR2 SVGAGI. This CDR3 contains 13 residues. V was clipped by 7 bases and J by 3 bases; unmatched bases: 4. Here the CDR3 reads CASKQGKTDTQYF. The CDR3 DNA reads TGTGCCAGCAAACAGGGGAAAACAGATACGCAGTATTTT.

The gene calls are TRBV14 and TRBJ1-1, with TRBD1 matching 8 bases. The germline V gene encodes CDR1 SGHDN and CDR2 FVKESK. V shed 0 bases, J shed 6 bases, and the junction held 3 bases outside the gene matches. This CDR3 region has 14 residues. The chain's CDR3 is CASSQEQGAAEAFF. CDR3 in DNA: TGTGCCAGCAGCCAAGAGCAGGGGGCGGCTGAAGCTTTCTTT. The full variable domain, rest sourced from reference TRBV14 and TRBJ1-1, is EAGVTQFPSHSVIEKGQTVTLRCDPISGHDNLYWYRRVMGKEIKFLLHFVKESKQDESGMPNNRFLAERTGGTYSTLKVQPAELEDSGVYFCASSQEQGAAEAFFGQGTRLTVV.

The chain has TRBV7-9 and TRBJ1-2; 9 bases agree with TRBD1. From germline, CDR1 is SEHNR and CDR2 FQNEAQ (reference sequence). The V segment lost 7 bases and the J segment 3 bases; nucleotides outside the gene matches: 15. The CDR3 is 17 residues long. The CDR3 coding sequence is TGTGCCAGCACCGGACCCAGGGACAGGGCATCCCACTATGGCTACACCTTC. This sequence encodes CASTGPRDRASHYGYTF.

The chain has TRBV5-1 and TRBJ2-5; D may be TRBD1 (5 bases). Germline lookup yields CDR1 SGHRS and CDR2 YFSETQ. Trimming took off 2 bases at V and 5 bases at J, with 13 bases between the two ends. The CDR3 has 14 residues. The CDR3 DNA is TGCGCCAGCAGCTTAGGGGTGCTCTTGGAGACCCAGTACTTC. Translating it yields CASSLGVLLETQYF.

The rearrangement uses TRBV7-9 and TRBJ1-1, with 7 positions matching TRBD1. J lost 5 bases, V lost 4 bases, and 10 bases had no gene match. The CDR3 totals 15 residues. Germline CDR1 reads SEHNR; CDR2 reads FQNEAQ (reference sequence). CDR3 residues: CASSSTGVRGTEAFF. CDR3 sequence (DNA): TGTGCCAGCAGCTCAACAGGGGTAAGAGGGACTGAAGCTTTCTTT. Full variable domain (missing parts from reference TRBV7-9 and TRBJ1-1): DTGVSQNPRHKITKRGQNVTFRCDPISEHNRLYWYRQTLGQGPEFLTYFQNEAQLEKSRLLSDRFSAERPKGSFSTLEIQRTEQGDSAMYLCASSSTGVRGTEAFFGQGTRLTVV.

This rearrangement joins TRBV19 to TRBJ1-4, with TRBD1 matching 9 bases. The CDR3 length is 16 residues. Per the germline V gene, CDR1 is LNHDA and CDR2 is SQIVND (reference sequence). V was clipped by 3 bases and J by 2 bases; unmatched bases: 4. CDR3 amino acids: CASSITGGATNEKLFF. The CDR3 DNA follows: TGTGCCAGTAGTATTACAGGGGGCGCGACTAATGAAAAACTGTTTTTT. Full variable domain (remainder filled in from reference TRBV19 and TRBJ1-4): DGGITQSPKYLFRKEGQNVTLSCEQNLNHDAMYWYRQDPGQGLRLIYYSQIVNDFQKGDIAEGYSVSREKKESFPLTVTSAQKNPTAFYLCASSITGGATNEKLFFGSGTQLSVL.

A few counts support this clone. This sequence joins TRBV7-2 and TRBJ1-3; TRBD1 might be the D (6 bases). Germline-derived CDR1 and CDR2 are SGHTA and FQGNSA. V dropped 2 bases and J dropped 1 base, with 12 bases sitting between them. The CDR3 contains 16 residues. CDR3 residues: CASSLYRVFSGNTIYF. The CDR3 bases are TGTGCCAGCAGCTTATACAGGGTGTTTTCTGGAAACACCATATATTTT.

DNA of the CDR3: TGTGCCAGCAGCCCCGGGTATAACCCGTGGTGGGCCTACAATGAGCAGTTCTTC. It codes for CASSPGYNPWWAYNEQFF. The rearrangement links TRBV7-9 to TRBJ2-1; no clear D gene. The CDR3 sequence is 18 residues long. Trimming took 5 bases from V and 2 from J, leaving 22 bases between them. Germline assignment: CDR1 SEHNR and CDR2 FQNEAQ (reference sequence).

The chain recombines TRBV3-1 (or the pseudogene TRBV3-2) with TRBJ1-1, with D hard to call. This CDR3 is 13 amino acids long. The V end was cut by 6 bases, the J end by 0 bases, with 8 bases between. Per the germline V gene, CDR1 is LGHDT and CDR2 is YNNKEL (reference sequence). In DNA form, the CDR3 reads TGTGCCAGCAGTCCTCAGATGAACACTGAAGCTTTCTTT. It specifies CASSPQMNTEAFF.

The chain has TRBV18 and TRBJ2-7; tentatively, D is TRBD2 (6 bases). Germline V CDR1 and CDR2: KGHSH, LQKENI. Trimming took off 1 base at V and 0 bases at J, with 10 bases between the two ends. This CDR3 comprises 15 residues. Here the CDR3 DNA reads TGTGCCAGCTCACCACGCGGGGCTAGCTCCTACGAGCAGTACTTC. It translates to CASSPRGASSYEQYF. Looking up the rest from reference TRBV18 and TRBJ2-7 gives the full variable domain: NAGVMQNPRHLVRRRGQEARLRCSPMKGHSHVYWYRQLPEEGLKFMVYLQKENIIDESGMPKERFSAEFPKEGPSILRIQQVVRGDSAAYFCASSPRGASSYEQYFGPGTRLTVT.

The gene calls are TRBV19 and TRBJ2-5; 13 positions match TRBD2. CDR3 length: 20 residues. Germline V gene data show CDR1 as LNHDA and CDR2 as SQIVND (reference sequence). The ends lost 3 bases at V and 2 bases at J; junction bases unmatched: 15. The CDR3 loop reads CASSIPRTSGSPKPQETQYF. The CDR3 DNA is TGTGCCAGTAGTATCCCCCGGACTAGCGGGAGCCCAAAACCACAAGAGACCCAGTACTTC.

The chain combines TRBV5-6 with TRBJ1-2, with D perhaps TRBD1 (6 bases). This CDR3 comprises 13 residues. Per germline, CDR1 SGHDT and CDR2 YYEEEE. V lost 0 bases to trimming and J lost 7 bases, with 10 bases between them. This chain's CDR3 is CASSLAGTPGYTF. In DNA, the CDR3 is TGTGCCAGCAGCTTGGCCGGGACACCTGGCTACACCTTC.

V usage is TRBV4-3 and J usage is TRBJ2-3; 9 bases map to TRBD1. The CDR3 is 17 amino acids. V lost 0 bases, J lost 2 bases, and 6 bases stayed unmatched. Germline CDR1 is LGHNA and CDR2 is YSLEER. The CDR3 spells CASSQELTGGYTDTQYF. The CDR3 DNA is TGCGCCAGCAGCCAAGAGTTGACAGGGGGGTACACAGATACGCAGTATTTT.

The rearrangement joins TRBV3-1 (or the pseudogene TRBV3-2) to TRBJ1-1, with a weak D call TRBD1 (5 bases). The CDR3 is 15 amino acids. V lost 0 bases and J lost 5, with 13 bases in between. Germline-derived CDR1 and CDR2 are LGHDT and YNNKEL (reference sequence). Here the CDR3 reads CASSQDQRRGTEAFF. CDR3 DNA sequence: TGTGCCAGCAGCCAAGATCAACGAAGGGGAACTGAAGCTTTCTTT.

This clone was found once. V and J are TRBV5-4 and TRBJ2-5; perhaps TRBD2 as D (7 bases). This CDR3 has 17 residues. The V gene's germline CDR1 is SGHNT and CDR2 YYREEE (reference sequence). Between the trimmed V and J ends, which lost 3 bases and 2 bases, there was a span of 20 bases. Here the CDR3 reads CASSSLIGGARQETQYF. The CDR3 DNA reads as TGTGCCAGCAGCTCCTTAATTGGGGGGGCTAGGCAAGAGACCCAGTACTTC.

The gene calls are TRBV28 and TRBJ2-1; D might be TRBD1 (5 bases). Germline V gene data show CDR1 as MDHEN and CDR2 as SYDVKM. This CDR3 has 15 amino acids. Between the trimmed V and J ends, which lost 7 bases and 0 bases, there was a span of 13 bases. CDR3 in amino acids: CASITGRSSYNEQFF. CDR3 DNA: TGTGCCAGCATTACAGGTCGTAGCTCCTACAATGAGCAGTTCTTC.

This sequence joins TRBV19 and TRBJ2-3; the D is unclear. Trimming shortened V by 5 bases and J by 0 bases, and 9 bases separated the two germline ends. Germline V gives CDR1 LNHDA, CDR2 SQIVND (reference sequence). The CDR3 runs to 14 residues. This CDR3 reads CASSYTSSTDTQYF. The CDR3 region has the DNA TGTGCCAGTAGTTACACCTCTAGCACAGATACGCAGTATTTT.

The chain has TRBV7-9 and TRBJ1-3; weak D call: TRBD1 (6 bases). The ends were cut back, 5 bases at V and 5 bases at J, with 16 bases in the middle. This CDR3 has 15 amino acids. The germline CDR1 and CDR2 sequences are SEHNR and FQNEAQ (reference sequence). CDR3 nucleotide sequence: TGTGCCAGCAGCCCGCCCGGGACAAAGAGAAACACCATATATTTT. This sequence encodes CASSPPGTKRNTIYF.

The V call is TRBV4-1, the J call TRBJ2-7; 12 bases line up with TRBD2. Germline V gene sequence: CDR1 MGHRA, CDR2 YSYEKL. Unmatched junction bases numbered 5, after V lost 0 bases and J lost 5 bases. This CDR3 is built from 16 residues. CDR3 region: CASSQDPSGGAHEQYF. CDR3 coding DNA: TGCGCCAGCAGCCAAGACCCTAGCGGGGGGGCCCACGAGCAGTACTTC.

The chain couples TRBV4-3 to TRBJ2-7, with D maybe TRBD2 (6 bases). The CDR3 contains 15 residues. Per germline, CDR1 LGHNA and CDR2 YSLEER. Trimming stripped 1 base from V and 3 bases from J, with 13 bases between. CDR3 DNA sequence: TGCGCCAGCAGCCAAGCCCGATCGGGGGTCTACGAGCAGTACTTC. Protein: CASSQARSGVYEQYF.

The rearrangement links TRBV3-1 (or the pseudogene TRBV3-2) to TRBJ2-7; tentatively, D is TRBD2 (5 bases). CDR1 is LGHDT and CDR2 is YNNKEL in the germline V gene (reference sequence). The CDR3 is made up of 13 amino acids. V was trimmed by 4 bases and J by 2 bases, leaving 9 bases between them. CDR3 protein: CASSRGYAYEQYF. The CDR3 DNA is TGTGCCAGCAGCCGAGGGTACGCCTACGAGCAGTACTTC.

This clone came up once. V gene TRBV28 combines with J gene TRBJ2-7; tentative D call: TRBD2 (6 bases). From germline, CDR1 is MDHEN and CDR2 SYDVKM. CDR3 size: 16 residues. The V end lost 2 bases, the J end lost 4 bases, and 18 bases lay between the germline ends. Written as DNA, the CDR3 is TGTGCCAGCAGTTTAGGGCAGACGTGGGACTTATACGAGCAGTACTTC. It translates to CASSLGQTWDLYEQYF.

V gene TRBV4-1 combines with J gene TRBJ2-2; D gene unclear. The CDR3 runs to 14 residues. V dropped 0 bases and J dropped 6 bases, with 8 bases sitting between them. CDR1 and CDR2 from the germline V gene are MGHRA and YSYEKL. CDR3 nucleotides: TGCGCCAGCAGCCAAGAGGTCAGGTCCGGGGAGCTGTTTTTT. This encodes CASSQEVRSGELFF.

This chain joins TRBV5-6 and TRBJ1-2; TRBD1 matches at 9 bases. In germline, CDR1 is SGHDT, CDR2 YYEEEE. V lost 3 bases and J lost 3; bases outside the gene matches: 9. CDR3 size: 16 residues. The CDR3 DNA reads TGTGCCAGCAGCTGGGGATTGGACAGGGGCGACTATGGCTACACCTTC. It encodes CASSWGLDRGDYGYTF.

The chain joins TRBV7-2 to TRBJ1-6; TRBD1 might be the D (5 bases). From germline, CDR1 is SGHTA and CDR2 FQGNSA. V lost 6 bases and J lost 5, with 11 bases in between. The CDR3 consists of 14 residues. In nucleotides, the CDR3 is TGTGCCAGCAGGCAGGGCCCAGATAATTCACCCCTCCACTTT. This sequence encodes CASRQGPDNSPLHF.

The chain uses TRBV28 and TRBJ1-2; tentative D call: TRBD1 (6 bases). V lost 5 bases, J lost 0 bases, and 10 bases lay in between. The germline gives CDR1 MDHEN, CDR2 SYDVKM. There are 14 residues in the CDR3. The CDR3 DNA is TGTGCCAGCAGTCAGGGGTCGGCTAACTATGGCTACACCTTC. It codes for CASSQGSANYGYTF.

The chain joins TRBV7-2 to TRBJ1-1, with D possibly TRBD1 on 5 matching bases. The CDR3 has 14 amino acids. The germline CDR1 and CDR2 sequences are SGHTA and FQGNSA. V lost 3 bases to trimming and J lost 6 bases, with 14 bases between them. The CDR3 loop reads CASSFSRVGAEAFF. In DNA, the CDR3 is TGTGCCAGCAGCTTCAGCAGGGTTGGCGCTGAAGCTTTCTTT.

The chain is built from TRBV3-1 (or the pseudogene TRBV3-2) and TRBJ2-1; 10 nucleotides line up with TRBD1. This CDR3 is 17 amino acids long. Losses at the gene ends were 3 bases for V and 9 bases for J; bases not matched to a gene: 14. The V gene's germline CDR1 is LGHDT and CDR2 YNNKEL (reference sequence). The CDR3, as DNA: TGTGCCAGCAGCCAGGCGGACAGGGGGATGATTTGGAGTGAGCAGTTCTTC. This encodes CASSQADRGMIWSEQFF.